This T cell receptor beta chain was retrieved from a study of cytomegalovirus exposure and HLA in healthy donors. PCR primers comprised 60 Vbeta and 13 Jbeta primers. The data were produced by immunoSEQ multiplex PCR, yet TCRdb's version contains in-frame clones alone and is incomplete. This table holds 95,000 to 150,000 clones, 78% found once. The sample was PBMCs. This sequence was found in a woman in her 30s in good health and CMV-seropositive.

In nucleotides, the CDR3 is TGTGCCAGTAGTATAGATCCTCCCTACGAGCAGTACTTC. Translating it yields CASSIDPPYEQYF. The chain uses TRBV19 and TRBJ2-7; D gene uncertain. Germline-derived CDR1 and CDR2 are LNHDA and SQIVND (reference sequence). V was cut by 0 bases and J by 2 bases, with 5 bases left in between. This CDR3 comprises 13 residues.